A single sample gave rise to the 2 T cell receptor beta chains below, sequenced in a study of OX40 agonist ivuxolimab in advanced cancers. Profiled with immunoSEQ multiplex PCR; TCRdb holds only in-frame clones, not every one. Of 100,000 or so clones listed, roughly 84% are singletons. The sample consisted of CD4+ or CD8+ T cells sorted from blood, taken in a trial of the OX40 agonist ivuxolimab. The source is an adult with an advanced solid tumor such as melanoma, head and neck, liver or kidney cancer.

The chain joins TRBV29-1 to TRBJ1-2; D is unresolved. The germline gives CDR1 SQVTM, CDR2 ANQGSEA. V shed 4 bases and J shed 8 bases, with 14 bases lying between them. CDR3 size: 12 residues. The CDR3 spells CSVGESPGGYTF. CDR3 nucleotide sequence: TGCAGCGTTGGGGAGAGTCCGGGGGGCTACACCTTC. Drawing the rest from reference TRBV29-1 and TRBJ1-2, the complete variable domain is SAVISQKPSRDICQRGTSLTIQCQVDSQVTMMFWYRQQPGQSLTLIATANQGSEATYESGFVIDKFPISRPNLTFSTLTVSNMSPEDSSIYLCSVGESPGGYTFGSGTRLTVV.

V gene TRBV19 combines with J gene TRBJ2-1, with D possibly matching TRBD2 (7 bases). Trimming took off 3 bases at V and 6 bases at J, with 12 bases between the two ends. CDR3 length: 14 residues. Germline V gene lookup returns CDR1 LNHDA and CDR2 SQIVND (reference sequence). The CDR3 DNA follows: TGTGCCAGTAGTATTGTTAGGGGGGGCAATGAGCAGTTCTTC. Amino acid sequence: CASSIVRGGNEQFF.